This entry features one TCR beta chain sequence. The source of the sample is a study of control samples from healthy donors and cancer patients. The germline V gene encodes CDR1 LNHDA and CDR2 SQIVND (reference sequence). V was shortened by 4 bases and J by 2 bases, with 17 bases between the two germline ends. This CDR3 has 17 amino acids. The method was immunoSEQ multiplex PCR; TCRdb's version includes in-frame clones alone and lacks a portion of them. Among about 170,000 clones listed, approximately 94% were seen once. This receptor was taken from a woman aged 18-30 years in good health. The material sequenced was blood. The gene calls are TRBV19 and TRBJ1-4; no clear D gene. This CDR3 reads CASSTVGRGRTNEKLFF. The CDR3 region has the DNA TGTGCCAGTAGTACAGTTGGTCGGGGTCGCACTAATGAAAAACTGTTTTTT.